The 12 T cell receptor beta chains given below trace back to one sample, sequenced in a study of blood T cells in healthy people across ages. The second PCR ran about 7 to 12 cycles with a sample-barcoded 5' primer and J-beta primers. TCRdb passed the 5' RACE reads through MiXCR, listing each CDR3 protein once. The sample carries some 760,000 distinct CDR3 sequences, 20% to 25% recorded once. These data were also reused for a study on T cells of mothers and their children.

The sample was blood. The source is a boy aged 10-17 years in good health.

This chain links TRBV11-3 with TRBJ1-3; unclear D gene. The CDR3 covers 14 residues. The V end lost 5 bases, the J end lost 4 bases, and 12 bases lay between the germline ends. CDR1 and CDR2 (germline): SGHNT, YENEEA. This CDR3 is CASSPRSGGNTIYF. In nucleotides, the CDR3 is TGTGCCAGCAGCCCAAGGTCCGGAGGAAACACCATATATTTT.

This clonotype was counted between two and nine times. This sequence joins TRBV4-2 and TRBJ2-5; 9 nucleotides align to TRBD1. The J call may be in error: the DNA end matches TRBJ2-1 better. Per germline, CDR1 LGHNA and CDR2 YNFKEQ. This CDR3 has 16 residues. CDR3 DNA: TGTGCCAGCAGTATCCCGGGGGGACAGGGATCCAATGAGCAGTTCTTC. Its translation: CASSIPGGQGSNEQFF.

This chain connects TRBV29-1 to TRBJ1-2; D uncertain. CDR1 and CDR2 (germline): SQVTM, ANQGSEA. The CDR3 consists of 12 residues. Trimming shortened V by 6 bases and J by 8 bases, and 16 bases separated the two germline ends. The CDR3: CSVVSSGKGYTF. Written as DNA, the CDR3 is TGCAGCGTGGTAAGCTCTGGGAAAGGCTACACCTTC.

CDR3 in DNA: TGTGCCAGCAGCCGAGGGATTAGGGAGACCCAGTACTTC. It encodes CASSRGIRETQYF. The rearrangement uses TRBV3-1 and TRBJ2-5; tentative D call: TRBD2 (5 bases). The CDR3 contains 13 residues. Per germline, CDR1 LGHDT and CDR2 YNNKEL (reference sequence). V lost 4 bases and J 5 bases, leaving 11 bases between the germline ends.

The V gene is TRBV10-3, the J gene TRBJ1-3; 7 nucleotides line up with TRBD1. The CDR3 runs to 13 residues. Germline lookup yields CDR1 ENHRY and CDR2 SYGVKD. Trimming took 8 bases from V and 4 from J; bases not matched to a gene: 5. CDR3 sequence reads: CAIRTGHGNTIYF. CDR3 bases: TGTGCCATCCGGACAGGCCACGGAAACACCATATATTTT.

V usage is TRBV28 and J usage is TRBJ2-7, with D unclear. The CDR3 runs to 12 residues. V was clipped by 5 bases and J by 5 bases, with 10 bases between them. In germline, CDR1 is MDHEN, CDR2 SYDVKM. The CDR3 bases are TGTGCCAGCAGTCCGGAGTGGGACGAGCAGTACTTC. As protein: CASSPEWDEQYF.

This clonotype was found a few times. The gene calls are TRBV4-3 and TRBJ2-5, with D perhaps TRBD2 (5 bases). This CDR3 has 13 amino acids. Trimming shortened V by 2 bases and J by 5 bases, and 9 bases separated the two germline ends. CDR1 is LGHNA and CDR2 is YSLEER in the germline V gene. The CDR3, as DNA: TGCGCCAGCAGCCAATCCCGAGGGGAGACCCAGTACTTC. Translated: CASSQSRGETQYF.

The sample holds a few counts of this clonotype. This chain connects TRBV11-3 to TRBJ2-1; TRBD2 aligns across 12 bases. The CDR3 runs 20 residues. The J segment lost 4 bases and the V segment lost 3 bases, leaving 16 bases of the junction unmatched. CDR1 and CDR2 from the germline V gene are SGHNT and YENEEA. The CDR3: CASSFTASGRERDYYNEQFF. The DNA of the CDR3 is TGTGCCAGCAGCTTTACTGCTAGCGGGAGGGAAAGGGATTATTACAATGAGCAGTTCTTC.

The sample holds one count of this clonotype. V and J are TRBV29-1 and TRBJ1-6; D unclear. This CDR3 has 12 residues. The ends were cut back, 6 bases at V and 7 bases at J, with 10 bases in the middle. CDR1 is SQVTM, CDR2 ANQGSEA, per germline. The CDR3 spells CSVLEGNSPLHF. The DNA of the CDR3 is TGCAGCGTACTTGAAGGGAATTCACCCCTCCACTTT.

The sample holds a few counts of this clonotype. Compared with germline, one end of the junction differs, possibly owing to a read error. The V and J genes are TRBV4-3 and TRBJ2-1, with no clear D. In germline, CDR1 is LGHNA, CDR2 YSLEER. There are 16 residues in the CDR3. The CDR3 region is CASSQDASYPYSEQFF. The CDR3 DNA sequence: TGCGCCAGCAGCCAAGATGCTTCTTACCCCTACAGTGAGCAGTTCTTC.

In its sample, this clonotype was seen a few times. The chain joins TRBV6-5 to TRBJ2-5; 9 bases are shared with TRBD2. With the DNA end fitting TRBJ2-7 better, the J assignment may be wrong. The CDR3 consists of 15 residues. CDR1 and CDR2 (germline): MNHEY, SVGAGI. The CDR3 loop reads CASSYGREGPYEQYF. The CDR3 coding sequence is TGTGCCAGCAGTTATGGGCGGGAGGGCCCCTACGAGCAGTACTTC.

The rearrangement links TRBV6-1 to TRBJ2-7; D ambiguous. The V and J ends lost 6 bases and 6 bases respectively, with 15 bases between them. The CDR3 extends over 13 amino acids. Germline assignment: CDR1 MNHNS and CDR2 SASEGT. Here the CDR3 reads CASSEFPIREQYF. The CDR3, as DNA: TGTGCCAGCAGCGAATTCCCCATTCGCGAGCAGTACTTC.